This T cell receptor (beta chain) was observed in a study of blood T cell repertoires in COVID-19. Study-level information: The United States, Italy and Spain supplied acute and convalescent COVID-19 samples. Sources were T cells, B-cell-depleted T cells, or PBMCs; the material itself was cDNA or gDNA.

Authors' analysis steps: Amplification of reference gene primers was used by the study to estimate nucleated cell counts. Profiled with immunoSEQ multiplex PCR; TCRdb holds only in-frame clones, not every one. The DNA was the basis for D and trimming; V, J and clone size are from that table. The repertoire holds 100,000 to 150,000 clones, roughly four fifths seen once, with approximately 12% in the top ten. Germline lookup yields CDR1 SEHNR and CDR2 FQNEAQ (reference sequence). This CDR3 contains 15 residues. Trimming cost V 1 base and J 4 bases, with 12 bases left between them. This clone appeared once.

The specimen was peripheral blood. This TCR derives from a woman aged 60-70 years with acute or convalescent COVID-19. The genes are TRBV7-9 and TRBJ2-3, with D possibly TRBD1 on 5 matching bases. The CDR3 DNA sequence: TGTGCCAGCAGCTTAGTAAGCAGGGATGCAGATACGCAGTATTTT. Protein product: CASSLVSRDADTQYF. The full variable domain, completed using reference TRBV7-9 and TRBJ2-3, is DTGVSQNPRHKITKRGQNVTFRCDPISEHNRLYWYRQTLGQGPEFLTYFQNEAQLEKSRLLSDRFSAERPKGSFSTLEIQRTEQGDSAMYLCASSLVSRDADTQYFGPGTRLTVL.